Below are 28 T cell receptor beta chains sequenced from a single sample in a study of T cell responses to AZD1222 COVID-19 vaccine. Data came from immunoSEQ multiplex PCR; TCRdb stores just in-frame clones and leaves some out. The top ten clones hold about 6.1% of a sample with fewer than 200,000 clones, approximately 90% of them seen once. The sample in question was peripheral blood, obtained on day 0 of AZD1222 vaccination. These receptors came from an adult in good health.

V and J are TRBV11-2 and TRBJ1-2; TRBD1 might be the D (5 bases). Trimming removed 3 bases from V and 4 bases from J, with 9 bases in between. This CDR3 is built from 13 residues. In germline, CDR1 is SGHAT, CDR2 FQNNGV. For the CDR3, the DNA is TGTGCCAGCAGCTTCGACAGAGGCTATGGCTACACCTTC. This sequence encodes CASSFDRGYGYTF.

This chain's CDR3 is CASSMRVAGEETQYF. CDR3 DNA sequence: TGTGCCAGCAGCATGCGGGTAGCGGGGGAAGAGACCCAGTACTTC. This chain connects TRBV5-4 to TRBJ2-5; the match to TRBD2 covers 9 bases. With 4 bases clipped from V and 3 bases from J, the junction kept 7 bases outside the gene matches. CDR3 length equals 15 residues. Germline values: CDR1 SGHNT, CDR2 YYREEE (reference sequence).

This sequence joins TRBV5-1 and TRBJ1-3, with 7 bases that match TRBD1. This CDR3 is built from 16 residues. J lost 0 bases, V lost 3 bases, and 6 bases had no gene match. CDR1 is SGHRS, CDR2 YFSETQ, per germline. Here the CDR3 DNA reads TGCGCCAGCAGCTCCCAGGGACAGAGCTCTGGAAACACCATATATTTT. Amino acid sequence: CASSSQGQSSGNTIYF.

The CDR3 DNA follows: TGTGCCAGCAGCTTTTCCAGGCTAAGAGCTAATGAAAAACTGTTTTTT. Protein product: CASSFSRLRANEKLFF. The chain carries TRBV7-9 and TRBJ1-4; no clear D. Deletions cut 3 bases from V and 3 bases from J, with 14 bases between. The germline gives CDR1 SEHNR, CDR2 FQNEAQ (reference sequence). There are 16 residues in the CDR3.

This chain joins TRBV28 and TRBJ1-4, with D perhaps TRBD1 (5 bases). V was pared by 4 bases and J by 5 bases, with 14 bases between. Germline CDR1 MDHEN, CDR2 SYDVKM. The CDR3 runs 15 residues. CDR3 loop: CASSSPPSGNEKLFF. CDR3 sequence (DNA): TGTGCCAGCAGTTCCCCCCCCTCAGGGAATGAAAAACTGTTTTTT.

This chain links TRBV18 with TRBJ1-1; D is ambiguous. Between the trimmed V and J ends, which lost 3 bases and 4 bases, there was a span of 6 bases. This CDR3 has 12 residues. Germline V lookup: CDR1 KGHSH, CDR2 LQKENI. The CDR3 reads CASSPWGTEAFF. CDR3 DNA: TGTGCCAGCTCACCGTGGGGCACTGAAGCTTTCTTT.

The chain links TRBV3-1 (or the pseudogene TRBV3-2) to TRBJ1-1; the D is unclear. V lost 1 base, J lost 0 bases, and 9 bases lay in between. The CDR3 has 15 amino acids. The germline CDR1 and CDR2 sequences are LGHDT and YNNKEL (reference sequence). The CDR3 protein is CASSQGVGLNTEAFF. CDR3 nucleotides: TGTGCCAGCAGCCAAGGAGTAGGGCTGAACACTGAAGCTTTCTTT.

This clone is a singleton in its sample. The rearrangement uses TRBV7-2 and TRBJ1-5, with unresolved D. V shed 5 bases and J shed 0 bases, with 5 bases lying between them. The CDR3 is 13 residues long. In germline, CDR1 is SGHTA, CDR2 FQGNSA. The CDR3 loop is CASSPNSNQPQHF. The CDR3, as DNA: TGTGCCAGCAGCCCGAATAGCAATCAGCCCCAGCATTTT. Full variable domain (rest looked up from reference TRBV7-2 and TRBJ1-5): GAGVSQSPSNKVTEKGKDVELRCDPISGHTALYWYRQSLGQGLEFLIYFQGNSAPDKSGLPSDRFSAERTGGSVSTLTIQRTQQEDSAVYLCASSPNSNQPQHFGDGTRLSIL.

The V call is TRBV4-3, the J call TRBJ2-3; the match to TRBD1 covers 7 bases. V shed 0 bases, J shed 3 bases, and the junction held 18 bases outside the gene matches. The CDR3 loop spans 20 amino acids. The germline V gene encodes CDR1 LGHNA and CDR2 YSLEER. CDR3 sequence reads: CASSQDLPRQGTGTTDTQYF. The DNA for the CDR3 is TGCGCCAGCAGCCAAGATCTCCCCCGACAGGGAACTGGGACAACAGATACGCAGTATTTT.

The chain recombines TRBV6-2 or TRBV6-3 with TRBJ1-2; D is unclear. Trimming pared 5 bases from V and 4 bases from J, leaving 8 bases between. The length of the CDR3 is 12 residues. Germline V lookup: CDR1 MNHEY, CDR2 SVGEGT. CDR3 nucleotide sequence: TGTGCCAGCAGTAAAGAAACCTATGGCTACACCTTC. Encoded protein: CASSKETYGYTF.

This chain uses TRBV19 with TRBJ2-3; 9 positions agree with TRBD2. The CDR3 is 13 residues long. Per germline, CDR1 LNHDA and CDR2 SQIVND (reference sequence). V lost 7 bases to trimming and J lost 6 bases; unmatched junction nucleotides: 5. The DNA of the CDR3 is TGTGCCAGTAAGCTAGCGGGAACCGATACGCAGTATTTT. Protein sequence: CASKLAGTDTQYF.

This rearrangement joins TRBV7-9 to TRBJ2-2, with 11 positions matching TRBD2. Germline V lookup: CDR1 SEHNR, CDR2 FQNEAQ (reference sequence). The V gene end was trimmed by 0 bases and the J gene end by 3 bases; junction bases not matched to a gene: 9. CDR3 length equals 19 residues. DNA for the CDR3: TGTGCCAGCAGCTTAGCGACTAGCGGGACTCTGAAAGACACCGGGGAGCTGTTTTTT. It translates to CASSLATSGTLKDTGELFF.

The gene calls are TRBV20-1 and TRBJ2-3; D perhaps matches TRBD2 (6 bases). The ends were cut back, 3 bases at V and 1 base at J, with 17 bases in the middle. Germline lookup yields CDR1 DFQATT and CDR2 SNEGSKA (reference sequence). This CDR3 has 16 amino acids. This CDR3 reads CSASDRSGPRTDTQYF. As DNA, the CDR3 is TGCAGTGCTAGTGATAGGAGCGGGCCTCGCACAGATACGCAGTATTTT.

This chain's CDR3 is CASSAGTRTEAFF. The CDR3 DNA reads as TGTGCCAGCAGTGCCGGGACGAGGACTGAAGCTTTCTTT. The chain recombines TRBV6-4 with TRBJ1-1, with D perhaps matching TRBD1 (5 bases). The germline V gene encodes CDR1 MRHNA and CDR2 SNTAGT. The V gene lost 4 bases and the J gene lost 5 bases, with 11 bases spanning the gap. This CDR3 region has 13 residues.

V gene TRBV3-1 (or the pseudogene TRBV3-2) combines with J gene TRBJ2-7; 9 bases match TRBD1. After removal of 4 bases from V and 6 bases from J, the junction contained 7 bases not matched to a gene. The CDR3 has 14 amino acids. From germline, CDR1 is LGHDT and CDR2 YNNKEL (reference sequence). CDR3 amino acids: CASSPGRDRVEQYF. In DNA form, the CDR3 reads TGTGCCAGCAGCCCCGGCCGGGACAGGGTCGAGCAGTACTTC.

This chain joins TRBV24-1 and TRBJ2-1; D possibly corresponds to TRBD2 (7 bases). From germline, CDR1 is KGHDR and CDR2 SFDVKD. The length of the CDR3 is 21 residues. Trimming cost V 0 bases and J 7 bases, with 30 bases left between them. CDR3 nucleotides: TGTGCCACCAGTGATTTGCTCGGAGGACAGCGGCCAGCGGGATTACCTAATGAGCAGTTCTTC. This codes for CATSDLLGGQRPAGLPNEQFF.

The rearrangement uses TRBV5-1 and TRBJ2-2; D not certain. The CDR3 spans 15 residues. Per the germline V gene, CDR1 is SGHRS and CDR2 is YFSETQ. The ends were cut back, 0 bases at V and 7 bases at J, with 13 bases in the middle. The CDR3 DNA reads TGCGCCAGCAGCTTGGCCAGTTTAGGCGGCGGGGAGCTGTTTTTT. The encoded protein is CASSLASLGGGELFF.

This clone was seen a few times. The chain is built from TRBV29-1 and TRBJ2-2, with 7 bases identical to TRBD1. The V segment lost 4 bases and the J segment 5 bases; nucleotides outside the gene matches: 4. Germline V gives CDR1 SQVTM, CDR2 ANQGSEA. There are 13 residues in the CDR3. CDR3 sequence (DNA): TGCAGCGTTGCAGACAGGGAAACCGGGGAGCTGTTTTTT. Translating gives CSVADRETGELFF.

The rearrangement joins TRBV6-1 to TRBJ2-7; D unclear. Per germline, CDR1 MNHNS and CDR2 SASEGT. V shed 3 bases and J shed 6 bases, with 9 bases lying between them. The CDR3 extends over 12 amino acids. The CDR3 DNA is TGTGCCAGCAGTGAGGCTCCCTCCGAGCAGTACTTC. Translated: CASSEAPSEQYF.

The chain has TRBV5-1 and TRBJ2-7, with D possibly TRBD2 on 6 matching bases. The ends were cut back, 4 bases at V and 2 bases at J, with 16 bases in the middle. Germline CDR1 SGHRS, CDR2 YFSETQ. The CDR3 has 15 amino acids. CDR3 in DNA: TGCGCCAGCAGCATACCTAGCGAGGGGACCTACGAGCAGTACTTC. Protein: CASSIPSEGTYEQYF.

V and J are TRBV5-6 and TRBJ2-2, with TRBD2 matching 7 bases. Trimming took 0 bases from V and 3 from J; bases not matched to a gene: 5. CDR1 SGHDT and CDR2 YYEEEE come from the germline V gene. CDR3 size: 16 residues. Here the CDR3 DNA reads TGTGCCAGCAGCTTGGCCCTTGGGGGGGACACCGGGGAGCTGTTTTTT. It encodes CASSLALGGDTGELFF.

CDR3 region: CASSAQPSRSGNTIYF. Here the CDR3 DNA reads TGTGCCAGCAGCGCCCAACCATCCCGCTCTGGAAACACCATATATTTT. The chain carries TRBV9 and TRBJ1-3; no clear D gene. This CDR3 is built from 16 residues. The V gene lost 3 bases and the J gene lost 0 bases, with 13 bases spanning the gap. Germline CDR1 and CDR2: SGDLS and YYNGEE.

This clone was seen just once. CDR3 nucleotide sequence: TGTGCCAGCAGCTTGGCCCAGGGGCGCGATGAAAAACTGTTTTTT. It specifies CASSLAQGRDEKLFF. The chain combines TRBV5-4 with TRBJ1-4, with TRBD1 as a possible D gene (6 bases). V was cut by 0 bases and J by 6 bases, with 12 bases left in between. The CDR3 contains 15 residues. CDR1 and CDR2 from the germline V gene are SGHNT and YYREEE (reference sequence).

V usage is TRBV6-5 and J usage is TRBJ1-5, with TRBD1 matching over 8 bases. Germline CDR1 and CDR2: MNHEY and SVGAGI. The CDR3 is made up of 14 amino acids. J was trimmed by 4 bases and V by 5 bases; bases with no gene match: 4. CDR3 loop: CASSQGARNQPQHF. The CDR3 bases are TGTGCCAGCAGTCAGGGGGCGAGGAATCAGCCCCAGCATTTT.

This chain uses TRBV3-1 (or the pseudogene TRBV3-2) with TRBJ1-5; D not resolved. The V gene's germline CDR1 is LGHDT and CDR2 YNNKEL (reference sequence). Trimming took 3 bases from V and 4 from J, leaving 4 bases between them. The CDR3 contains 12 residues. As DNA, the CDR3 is TGTGCCAGCAGCCAGAATAATCAGCCCCAGCATTTT. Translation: CASSQNNQPQHF.

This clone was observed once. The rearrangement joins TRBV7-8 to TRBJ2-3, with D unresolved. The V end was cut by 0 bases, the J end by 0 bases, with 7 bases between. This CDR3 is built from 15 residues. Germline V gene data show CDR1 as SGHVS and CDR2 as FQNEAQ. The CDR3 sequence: CASSLARTSTDTQYF. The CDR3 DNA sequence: TGTGCCAGCAGCTTAGCGAGAACAAGCACAGATACGCAGTATTTT.

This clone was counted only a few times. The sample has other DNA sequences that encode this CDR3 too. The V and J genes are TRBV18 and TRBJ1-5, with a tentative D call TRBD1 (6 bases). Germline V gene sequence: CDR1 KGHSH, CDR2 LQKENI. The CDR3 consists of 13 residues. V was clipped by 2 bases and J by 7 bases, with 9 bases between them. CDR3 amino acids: CASSPSGDQPQHF. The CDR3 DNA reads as TGTGCCAGCTCACCATCAGGGGACCAGCCCCAGCATTTT.

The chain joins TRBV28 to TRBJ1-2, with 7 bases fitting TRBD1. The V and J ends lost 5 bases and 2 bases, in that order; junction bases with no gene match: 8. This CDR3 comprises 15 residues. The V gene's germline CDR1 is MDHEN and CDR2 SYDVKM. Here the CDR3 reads CASSGAGGGNYGYTF. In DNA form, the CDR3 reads TGTGCCAGCAGTGGGGCAGGGGGAGGGAACTATGGCTACACCTTC.